One sample yielded the 30 T cell receptor beta chains listed below, sequenced in a study of CD8 T cells in ankylosing spondylitis (dated by TCRdb to about 2017). What the study reported, not specific to this receptor: Blood from ankylosing spondylitis patients appeared to be characterized by a TCR beta motif composed of several highly homologous amino acid variants.

Libraries were constructed by 5' RACE. The instrument was an Illumina HiSeq 2500. TCRdb reprocessed the public reads (quality trimming at Q25 with fastp, clone calling with MiXCR) and kept in-frame beta chains. Every entry covers one CDR3 protein and lists the most common genes and DNA from its rows. This sample has almost 400,000 distinct CDR3 sequences in its table, and 20% to 25% of those were observed once. About 16% of the sample is taken by the ten largest. Their antigen targets remain unknown. The source material was blood, either unsorted or a sorted T cell fraction (not recorded which). Receptor source: a male donor with ankylosing spondylitis.

This clonotype was observed a few times. The CDR3 is CASSQGYDMNTEAFF. CDR3 DNA: TGCGCCAGCAGCCAAGGTTACGATATGAACACTGAAGCTTTCTTT. This rearrangement joins TRBV4-3 to TRBJ1-1, with D unclear. The CDR3 is 15 amino acids. Trimming took 1 base from V and 0 from J, leaving 9 bases between them. The germline gives CDR1 LGHNA, CDR2 YSLEER.

V usage is TRBV20-1 and J usage is TRBJ2-3; the match to TRBD2 covers 13 bases. Trimming removed 1 base from V and 6 bases from J; junction bases left unmatched: 7. The CDR3 sequence is 16 residues long. Germline CDR1 is DFQATT and CDR2 is SNEGSKA (reference sequence). CDR3 nucleotides: TGCAGTGCTAGAGCCGGACTAGCGGGAGTGGAGGATACGCAGTATTTT. It is translated as CSARAGLAGVEDTQYF.

Only a few counts were recorded for this clonotype. This chain connects TRBV5-1 to TRBJ2-3, with 8 bases that match TRBD2. The germline V gene encodes CDR1 SGHRS and CDR2 YFSETQ. Trimming removed 2 bases from V and 2 bases from J; junction bases left unmatched: 7. The CDR3 runs 16 residues. The CDR3: CASSFGVAGFTDTQYF. The DNA for the CDR3 is TGCGCCAGCAGCTTCGGAGTAGCGGGATTCACAGATACGCAGTATTTT.

This rearrangement joins TRBV12-3 or TRBV12-4 to TRBJ2-2; 7 positions agree with TRBD2. The junction had 8 bases not matched to a gene; V was cut back by 7 bases and J by 3 bases. The CDR3 is 15 amino acids. CDR3 DNA: TGTGCCAGCATCTTCGATAGCGGGCACACCGGGGAGCTGTTTTTT. Encoded protein: CASIFDSGHTGELFF.

The chain uses TRBV12-3 or TRBV12-4 and TRBJ1-1; 7 nucleotides match TRBD1. The CDR3 runs to 16 residues. The V and J ends lost 2 bases and 2 bases, in that order; junction bases with no gene match: 8. This CDR3 is CASSLTFGQANTEAFF. The DNA for the CDR3 is TGTGCCAGCAGTTTAACCTTCGGACAGGCCAACACTGAAGCTTTCTTT.

V and J are TRBV20-1 and TRBJ2-7; 7 bases agree with TRBD2. V lost 3 bases and J lost 1; bases outside the gene matches: 15. Germline V gene data show CDR1 as DFQATT and CDR2 as SNEGSKA (reference sequence). The CDR3 has 17 amino acids. This chain's CDR3 is CSASPLETAGASYEQYF. CDR3 nucleotide sequence: TGCAGTGCTAGTCCGCTTGAAACGGCGGGAGCATCCTACGAGCAGTACTTC.

This clonotype showed up just a few times. J is TRBJ2-1 and V is TRBV18; D is unresolved. The CDR3 spans 11 residues. V lost 4 bases to trimming and J lost 9 bases, with 7 bases between them. Germline V CDR1 and CDR2: KGHSH, LQKENI. CDR3 residues: CASSRAGEQFF. CDR3 coding DNA: TGTGCCAGCTCACGGGCAGGTGAGCAGTTCTTC.

This clonotype has a handful of counts. The V and J genes are TRBV28 and TRBJ2-1, with D unresolved. Deletions cut 6 bases from V and 6 bases from J, with 15 bases between. This CDR3 comprises 14 residues. The germline V gene has CDR1 MDHEN and CDR2 SYDVKM. The CDR3 DNA sequence: TGTGCCAGCAGCCTTGGTGGAGCACGCAATGAGCAGTTCTTC. Translating gives CASSLGGARNEQFF.

This clonotype has just a few counts. The chain employs TRBV12-3 or TRBV12-4 and TRBJ1-3; 7 bases fit TRBD1. Losses at the gene ends were 5 bases for V and 2 bases for J; bases not matched to a gene: 0. The CDR3 covers 13 residues. CDR3 nucleotide sequence: TGTGCCAGCAGTAGGGGGCCTGGAAACACCATATATTTT. Protein product: CASSRGPGNTIYF.

As regards this clonotype: One end of the junction varies from germline; a read error may be responsible. The J gene is TRBJ1-3, the V gene TRBV2, with no clear D. The CDR3 has 16 amino acids. The germline V gene has CDR1 SNHLY and CDR2 FYNNEI. The CDR3 is CASSEAGLNSGNAIYF. The CDR3, as DNA: TGTGCCAGCAGTGAAGCAGGACTGAACTCTGGAAACGCCATATATTTT.

This clonotype was seen only once. CDR3 nucleotides: TGTGCCACCGACCGGGACAGGGTCGGCAAGCAGTACTTC. Its protein is CATDRDRVGKQYF. The chain carries TRBV15 and TRBJ2-7; 9 bases map to TRBD1. With 8 bases clipped from V and 8 bases from J, the junction kept 10 bases outside the gene matches. Germline CDR1 reads LNHNV; CDR2 reads YYDKDF (reference sequence). CDR3 length equals 13 residues.

The chain couples TRBV4-1 to TRBJ1-2, with a tentative D call TRBD1 (6 bases). The germline V gene encodes CDR1 MGHRA and CDR2 YSYEKL. V gave up 1 base and J gave up 8 bases, with 17 bases separating them. CDR3 length: 15 residues. The CDR3 loop is CASSQVQGTVGGYTF. The CDR3 DNA reads TGCGCCAGCAGCCAAGTTCAGGGGACCGTGGGAGGCTACACCTTC.

This clonotype has a count of ten or more. The chain uses TRBV12-3 or TRBV12-4 and TRBJ1-5; 7 bases align to TRBD1. The CDR3 length is 13 residues. V lost 3 bases and J lost 6; bases outside the gene matches: 2. The DNA of the CDR3 is TGTGCCAGCAGTTTCCGACAGGGTCAGCCCCAGCATTTT. It codes for CASSFRQGQPQHF.

This clonotype was counted between two and nine times. Its ends do not fully match the called genes, so a read error is possible. This chain links TRBV28 with TRBJ2-1, with D maybe TRBD2 (6 bases). The CDR3 loop spans 15 amino acids. In germline, CDR1 is MDHEN, CDR2 SYDVKM. The CDR3 sequence: CASSGVGLKYNEQFF. The CDR3, as DNA: TGTGCCAGCAGTGGGGTGGGACTCAAGTACAATGAACAGTTCTTC.

The chain recombines TRBV27 with TRBJ2-4; 7 nucleotides line up with TRBD1. The CDR3 has 16 amino acids. The germline gives CDR1 MNHEY, CDR2 SMNVEV (reference sequence). J was trimmed by 1 base and V by 3 bases; bases with no gene match: 6. CDR3 nucleotides: TGTGCCAGCAGTTTTGGGACAGCCAGGGCCAAAAACATTCAGTACTTC. Amino acids: CASSFGTARAKNIQYF.

This clonotype came up a few times. V usage is TRBV5-1 and J usage is TRBJ2-1; 12 bases map to TRBD2. V shed 2 bases, J shed 5 bases, and the junction held 11 bases outside the gene matches. Germline-derived CDR1 and CDR2 are SGHRS and YFSETQ. The CDR3 spans 18 residues. CDR3 sequence: CASSLRSSGRARHNEQFF. The CDR3 coding sequence is TGCGCCAGCAGCTTACGGTCTAGCGGGAGGGCAAGGCACAATGAGCAGTTCTTC.

This clonotype occurred a few times. V usage is TRBV12-3 or TRBV12-4 and J usage is TRBJ1-1; D unclear. The CDR3 has 14 residues. V was trimmed by 7 bases and J by 2 bases, leaving 14 bases between them. CDR3 region: CASKIGGRNTEAFF. CDR3 bases: TGTGCCAGCAAGATCGGCGGAAGAAACACTGAAGCTTTCTTT.

The chain carries TRBV7-6 and TRBJ2-3; D is unresolved. CDR3 length: 13 amino acids. V gave up 5 bases and J gave up 9 bases, with 15 bases separating them. Per germline, CDR1 SGHVS and CDR2 FNYEAQ. In DNA form, the CDR3 reads TGTGCCAGCAGCCTCTCTAGGCAGACCACGCAGTATTTT. It specifies CASSLSRQTTQYF. The whole variable domain, filled in from reference TRBV7-6 and TRBJ2-3, reads GAGVSQSPRYKVTKRGQDVALRCDPISGHVSLYWYRQALGQGPEFLTYFNYEAQQDKSGLPNDRFSAERPEGSISTLTIQRTEQRDSAMYRCASSLSRQTTQYFGPGTRLTVL.

This clonotype was seen a few times. This sequence joins TRBV7-2 and TRBJ2-2; D possibly corresponds to TRBD1 (5 bases). Trimming shortened V by 5 bases and J by 0 bases, and 13 bases separated the two germline ends. The CDR3 totals 16 residues. The germline V gene encodes CDR1 SGHTA and CDR2 FQGNSA. The CDR3 DNA is TGTGCCAGCAGCAGTTATGGACAAGCGAACACCGGGGAGCTGTTTTTT. Its translation is CASSSYGQANTGELFF.

This chain links TRBV7-2 with TRBJ1-4, with TRBD1 identical over 7 bases. CDR1 SGHTA and CDR2 FQGNSA come from the germline V gene. This CDR3 is built from 14 residues. V was clipped by 1 base and J by 14 bases; unmatched bases: 10. In DNA form, the CDR3 reads TGTGCCAGCAGCTTAGGGGACAGATCAACAAGGCTGTTTTTT. Translating gives CASSLGDRSTRLFF.

This clonotype has a handful of counts. This chain joins TRBV6-5 and TRBJ2-7; 10 positions match TRBD2. The CDR3 covers 14 residues. J was trimmed by 4 bases and V by 4 bases; bases with no gene match: 4. Germline CDR1 is MNHEY and CDR2 is SVGAGI. The CDR3 bases are TGTGCCAGCAGTTCTAGCGGGAGTAGGTACGAGCAGTACTTC. Amino acids: CASSSSGSRYEQYF.

This clonotype occurred a few times. V usage is TRBV21-1 and J usage is TRBJ2-5. TRBV21-1 is noted as a pseudogene. This CDR3 spans 12 amino acids. The CDR3 DNA sequence: TGTGCCAGCAGCAAAGTGGTGGAGACCCAGTACTTC. Protein sequence: CASSKVVETQYF.

The genes are TRBV6-2 or TRBV6-3 and TRBJ1-5, with 7 bases aligning to TRBD1. The CDR3 loop spans 14 amino acids. The junction had 3 bases not matched to a gene; V was cut back by 2 bases and J by 5 bases. Germline V gives CDR1 MNHEY, CDR2 SVGEGT. CDR3 DNA: TGTGCCAGCAGTTACGATGGGACAGATCAGCCCCAGCATTTT. It translates to CASSYDGTDQPQHF.

This clonotype was observed many times. The chain is built from TRBV3-1 and TRBJ2-3; D is uncertain. Germline CDR1 is LGHDT and CDR2 is YNNKEL (reference sequence). This CDR3 has 14 amino acids. V was pared by 0 bases and J by 1 base, with 5 bases between. The CDR3 loop reads CASSQDRGTDTQYF. In nucleotides, the CDR3 is TGTGCCAGCAGCCAAGATAGGGGCACAGATACGCAGTATTTT.

This clonotype was observed many times. V gene TRBV20-1 combines with J gene TRBJ2-1; 16 nucleotides line up with TRBD2. After removal of 6 bases from V and 15 bases from J, the junction contained 5 bases not matched to a gene. Germline-derived CDR1 and CDR2 are DFQATT and SNEGSKA (reference sequence). This CDR3 contains 12 residues. This chain's CDR3 is CSAGTSGRAGFF. As DNA, the CDR3 is TGCAGTGCGGGGACTAGCGGGAGGGCCGGGTTCTTC.

This clonotype has more than one count but fewer than ten. This chain links TRBV28 with TRBJ2-7; TRBD1 matches at 9 bases. The germline V gene encodes CDR1 MDHEN and CDR2 SYDVKM. The CDR3 loop spans 14 amino acids. Germline trimming cut 7 bases from V and 2 bases from J; bases unmatched to any gene: 6. This CDR3 is CASTIQGAAYEQYF. The CDR3 coding sequence is TGTGCCAGCACGATACAGGGGGCGGCCTACGAGCAGTACTTC.

In its sample, this clonotype was seen a few times. The chain is built from TRBV7-8 and TRBJ1-2; 7 bases agree with TRBD1. Per the germline V gene, CDR1 is SGHVS and CDR2 is FQNEAQ. The CDR3 is made up of 14 amino acids. J gave up 4 bases and V 7 bases, and 9 bases lay outside the gene matches. CDR3 bases: TGTGCCAGCACCACCAACAGGGGTTCCTATGGCTACACCTTC. Translating it yields CASTTNRGSYGYTF.

V gene TRBV11-2 combines with J gene TRBJ2-2; TRBD2 matches at 12 bases. The CDR3 has 17 residues. J lost 7 bases, V lost 4 bases, and 10 bases had no gene match. Germline CDR1 reads SGHAT; CDR2 reads FQNNGV. The CDR3 sequence is CASSSRLAGANHGELFF. The DNA of the CDR3 is TGTGCCAGCAGCTCCAGACTAGCGGGAGCCAATCACGGGGAGCTGTTTTTT.

This clonotype showed up many times. The chain links TRBV5-6 to TRBJ1-1; D is unresolved. The CDR3 contains 12 residues. CDR1 SGHDT and CDR2 YYEEEE come from the germline V gene. V lost 0 bases and J 7 bases, leaving 7 bases between the germline ends. The CDR3 is CASSLADVEAFF. The DNA for the CDR3 is TGTGCCAGCAGCTTGGCGGACGTTGAAGCTTTCTTT.

The chain has TRBV24-1 and TRBJ1-4; D remains ambiguous. CDR1 is KGHDR and CDR2 is SFDVKD in the germline V gene. The CDR3 loop spans 13 amino acids. Trimming pared 4 bases from V and 4 bases from J, leaving 6 bases between. This chain's CDR3 is CATSDGFNEKLFF. As DNA, the CDR3 is TGTGCCACCAGTGACGGGTTTAATGAAAAACTGTTTTTT.